The next 11 T cell receptor beta chains were all read from a single sample in a study of blood T cell repertoires in COVID-19. Profiling relied on immunoSEQ multiplex PCR, and the TCRdb table lists in-frame clones only, not all of them. The sample holds hundreds of thousands of clones, more than 80% seen once. Sequencing was performed on peripheral blood. All receptors derive from a young woman with active or convalescent COVID-19.

This chain connects TRBV12-3 or TRBV12-4 to TRBJ1-2; unclear D gene. Trimming stripped 4 bases from V and 1 base from J, with 7 bases between. CDR3 length equals 13 residues. DNA for the CDR3: TGTGCCAGCAGTTCGGGATATAACTATGGCTACACCTTC. Translating gives CASSSGYNYGYTF.

The chain combines TRBV2 with TRBJ2-1, with 8 bases matching TRBD1. The CDR3 loop spans 14 amino acids. Germline V gives CDR1 SNHLY, CDR2 FYNNEI. V was clipped by 10 bases and J by 4 bases; unmatched bases: 9. The CDR3 coding sequence is TGTGCCACTCGAGACAGGGGAGTTTACAATGAGCAGTTCTTC. Translating it yields CATRDRGVYNEQFF.

This chain uses TRBV19 with TRBJ2-7, with unresolved D. V was trimmed by 0 bases and J by 4 bases, leaving 10 bases between them. Germline V CDR1 and CDR2: LNHDA, SQIVND (reference sequence). CDR3 length equals 14 residues. CDR3 coding DNA: TGTGCCAGTAGTATAGATTGGGCAGCATACGAGCAGTACTTC. Translation gives CASSIDWAAYEQYF.

CDR3 amino acids: CASRPMGMGGLFGNEQFF. The CDR3 region has the DNA TGTGCCAGTAGGCCGATGGGTATGGGGGGGCTCTTCGGGAATGAGCAGTTCTTC. This chain uses TRBV19 with TRBJ2-1; perhaps TRBD2 as D (7 bases). Trimming took off 6 bases at V and 7 bases at J, with 28 bases between the two ends. Germline CDR1 reads LNHDA; CDR2 reads SQIVND (reference sequence). The CDR3 covers 18 residues.

This clone turned up a few times. The rearrangement links TRBV11-3 to TRBJ2-2; D is unresolved. Between the trimmed V and J ends, which lost 4 bases and 2 bases, there was a span of 8 bases. The CDR3 loop spans 14 amino acids. Looked up from germline, CDR1 is SGHNT and CDR2 is YENEEA. CDR3 sequence: CASSSYFNTGELFF. The CDR3 DNA reads as TGTGCCAGCAGCTCCTATTTTAACACCGGGGAGCTGTTTTTT.

V gene TRBV6-5 combines with J gene TRBJ1-2; 9 nucleotides match TRBD1. The CDR3 has 15 residues. CDR1 is MNHEY and CDR2 is SVGAGI in the germline V gene. The V gene end was trimmed by 4 bases and the J gene end by 4 bases; junction bases not matched to a gene: 7. CDR3: CASSSRTGVRYGYTF. As DNA, the CDR3 is TGTGCCAGCAGTTCTAGGACAGGGGTTCGCTATGGCTACACCTTC.

This rearrangement joins TRBV10-3 to TRBJ1-2, with D hard to call. V lost 0 bases and J 0 bases, leaving 5 bases between the germline ends. The CDR3 spans 14 residues. In germline, CDR1 is ENHRY, CDR2 SYGVKD. DNA of the CDR3: TGTGCCATCAGTGAGTCCACGGCTAACTATGGCTACACCTTC. Its translation: CAISESTANYGYTF.

V is TRBV11-3 and J is TRBJ1-1; D uncertain. Trimming removed 1 base from V and 5 bases from J, with 8 bases in between. Germline CDR1 reads SGHNT; CDR2 reads YENEEA. This CDR3 contains 13 residues. The CDR3 here is CASSLGELTEAFF. In DNA form, the CDR3 reads TGTGCCAGCAGCTTAGGGGAGTTGACTGAAGCTTTCTTT.

The chain uses TRBV9 and TRBJ1-6, with D maybe TRBD1 (5 bases). The ends were cut back, 0 bases at V and 8 bases at J, with 12 bases in the middle. This CDR3 comprises 15 residues. The germline V gene has CDR1 SGDLS and CDR2 YYNGEE. The CDR3 spells CASSVEGVSDSPLHF. The CDR3 bases are TGTGCCAGCAGCGTAGAAGGGGTTTCGGATTCACCCCTCCACTTT.

The CDR3 bases are TGTGCCAGCAGCTTAGTCTTGGGGGGGGGCCCCTACGAGCAGTACTTC. Translating gives CASSLVLGGGPYEQYF. This sequence joins TRBV7-9 and TRBJ2-7; perhaps TRBD2 as D (7 bases). The germline V gene has CDR1 SEHNR and CDR2 FQNEAQ (reference sequence). V was shortened by 1 base and J by 2 bases, with 15 bases between the two germline ends. The CDR3 sequence is 16 residues long.

This clone was picked up one time. The chain is built from TRBV7-2 and TRBJ1-2, with 9 nucleotides matching TRBD1. This CDR3 has 14 residues. Trimming removed 6 bases from V and 8 bases from J; junction bases left unmatched: 10. Per the germline V gene, CDR1 is SGHTA and CDR2 is FQGNSA. The CDR3 region is CASSTSGTGTGYTF. CDR3 coding DNA: TGTGCCAGCAGTACCTCCGGGACAGGGACGGGCTACACCTTC. The full variable domain, in which reference TRBV7-2 and TRBJ1-2 provide the parts outside the CDR3, is GAGVSQSPSNKVTEKGKDVELRCDPISGHTALYWYRQSLGQGLEFLIYFQGNSAPDKSGLPSDRFSAERTGGSVSTLTIQRTQQEDSAVYLCASSTSGTGTGYTFGSGTRLTVV.